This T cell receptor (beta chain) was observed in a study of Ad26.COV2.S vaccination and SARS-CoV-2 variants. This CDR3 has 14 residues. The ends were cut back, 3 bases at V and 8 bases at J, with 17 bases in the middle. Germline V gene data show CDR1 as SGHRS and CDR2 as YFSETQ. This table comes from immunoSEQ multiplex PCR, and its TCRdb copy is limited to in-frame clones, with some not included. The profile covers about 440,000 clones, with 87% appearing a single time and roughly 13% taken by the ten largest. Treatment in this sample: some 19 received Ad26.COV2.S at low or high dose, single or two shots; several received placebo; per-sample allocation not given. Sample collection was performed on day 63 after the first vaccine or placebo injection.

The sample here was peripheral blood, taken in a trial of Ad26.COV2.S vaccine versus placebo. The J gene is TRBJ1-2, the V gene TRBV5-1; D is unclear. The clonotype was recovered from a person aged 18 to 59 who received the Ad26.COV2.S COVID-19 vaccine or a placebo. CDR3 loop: CASSSADIGAGYTF. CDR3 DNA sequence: TGCGCCAGCAGCTCCGCTGACATAGGAGCAGGCTACACCTTC.